The rows below give T cell receptor beta chains drawn from one sample of a study of T cell repertoires in cytomegalovirus infection. A single record per CDR3 protein comes from TCRdb applying MiXCR to the reads. The profile shows nearly 700,000 distinct CDR3 sequences, 33% of them singletons. Their specific antigens are unknown. Source: cultured PBMCs, taken from culture after CMV antigen stimulation. The receptors originated from a human donor in good health (CMV status not recorded). Some clones in this sample may be carry-over from other donors' samples. Each CDR3 is given with its conserved first and last residue. Each record gives: J gene, clone size, D gene, V gene, CDR3 DNA, CDR3 protein. The D gene is left open where the match is weak. For some rows the clone size is stated as once, few or many, or as a class when expanded; others skip it.

J: TRBJ2-6; size: NA; D: NA; V: TRBV5-1; DNA: TGCGCCAGCAGCTCGGCGGGGTCTGGGGCCAACGTCCTGACTTTC; CDR3: CASSSAGSGANVLTF
J: TRBJ2-2; size: NA; D: NA; V: TRBV12-3/TRBV12-4; DNA: TGTGCCAGCAGCGTTTTCCGCCGGGGCCTGGGGAACACCGGGGAGCTGTTTTTT; CDR3: CASSVFRRGLGNTGELFF
J: TRBJ2-1; size: NA; D: TRBD1; V: TRBV10-3; DNA: TGTGCCATCGCGAGGGGGCGGGATGAGCAGTTCTTC; CDR3: CAIARGRDEQFF
J: TRBJ2-5; size: NA; D: TRBD2; V: TRBV19; DNA: TGTGCCAGTAGTACTCGGGGGGTCCAAGAGACCCAGTACTTC; CDR3: CASSTRGVQETQYF
J: TRBJ2-7; size: NA; D: TRBD2; V: TRBV7-6; DNA: TGTGCCAGCAGCTTGGTGGCGGGAGCTCTAAACGAGCAGTACTTC; CDR3: CASSLVAGALNEQYF
J: TRBJ2-7; size: NA; D: NA; V: TRBV12-5; DNA: TGTGCTAGTGGTTTCGTCGAATCAGCAAGGGCCTACGAGCAGTACTTC; CDR3: CASGFVESARAYEQYF
J: TRBJ1-5; size: few; D: NA; V: TRBV29-1; DNA: TGCAGCGTTGAAGTGGCAGGAGTCAATCAGCCCCAGCATTTT; CDR3: CSVEVAGVNQPQHF
J: TRBJ2-5; size: few; D: TRBD1; V: TRBV28; DNA: TGTGCCAGCAGTTCGGGACAGGCGGGAGAGACCCAGTACTTC; CDR3: CASSSGQAGETQYF
J: TRBJ1-1; size: many; D: TRBD1; V: TRBV7-2; DNA: TGTGCCAGCAGCCCAGGGGGCAGGACTGAAGCTTTCTTT; CDR3: CASSPGGRTEAFF
J: TRBJ2-7; size: NA; D: NA; V: TRBV12-5; DNA: TGTGCTTTTGGGGGTTACGAGCAGTACTTC; CDR3: CAFGGYEQYF
J: TRBJ1-1; size: few; D: TRBD1; V: TRBV6-1; DNA: TGTGCCAGCAGTGAAGGGCATGGTTGGACAGGGGGCCGGAACACTGAAGCTTTCTTT; CDR3: CASSEGHGWTGGRNTEAFF
J: TRBJ2-6; size: NA; D: NA; V: TRBV10-3; DNA: TGTGCCACAGGACTCCGGATGGTGGAAGGGGCCAACGTCCTGACTTTC; CDR3: CATGLRMVEGANVLTF
J: TRBJ1-5; size: few; D: TRBD1; V: TRBV19; DNA: TGTGCCAGTATCCGACAGGGGGGGAGTCAGCCCCAGCATTTT; CDR3: CASIRQGGSQPQHF
J: TRBJ2-7; size: many; D: NA; V: TRBV7-2; DNA: TGTGCCAGCAGCTCTCCTCTAGCTTACGAGCAGTACTTC; CDR3: CASSSPLAYEQYF
J: TRBJ1-5; size: few; D: TRBD1; V: TRBV19; DNA: TGTGCCAGTAAGGACAGGGCAGATCAGCCCCAGCATTTT; CDR3: CASKDRADQPQHF
J: TRBJ2-7; size: few; D: NA; V: TRBV14; DNA: TGTGCCAGCAGCCAATTGGGTTCCTACGAGCAGTACTTC; CDR3: CASSQLGSYEQYF
J: TRBJ1-2; size: NA; D: NA; V: TRBV7-2; DNA: TGTGCCAGCAGCTTACAGGGCTCGGAAGGCTATGGCTGCACCTTC; CDR3: CASSLQGSEGYGCTF
J: TRBJ2-1; size: few; D: TRBD1; V: TRBV7-2; DNA: TGTGCCAGCAGGGGGGCAGGGGGCAAGAATGAGCAGTTCTTC; CDR3: CASRGAGGKNEQFF
J: TRBJ2-7; size: NA; D: TRBD1; V: TRBV19; DNA: TGTGCCAGTCATAGGACAGGGTCTAAGAGTCCGTACTTC; CDR3: CASHRTGSKSPYF
J: TRBJ1-1; size: many; D: NA; V: TRBV7-2; DNA: TGTGCCAGCAGCCCTGGCGGCCGGGGGAGGGGTACTGAAGCTTTCTTT; CDR3: CASSPGGRGRGTEAFF
J: TRBJ2-5; size: NA; D: NA; V: TRBV7-7; DNA: TGTGCCAGCAGCCCTACCCGGGGAGCAGAGACCCAGTACTTC; CDR3: CASSPTRGAETQYF
J: TRBJ2-1; size: NA; D: NA; V: TRBV27; DNA: TGTGCCAGCAGTCCGCAGAGTGGCGGGGGCTTCTACAATGAGCAGTTCTTC; CDR3: CASSPQSGGGFYNEQFF
J: TRBJ2-2; size: NA; D: NA; V: TRBV7-9; DNA: TGTGCCAGCAGAAGAGAGGAGAACACCGGGGAGCTGTTTTTT; CDR3: CASRREENTGELFF
J: TRBJ2-3; size: few; D: TRBD1; V: TRBV7-8; DNA: TGTGCCAGCAGCTACCCCTCGACAGGGGGCTCAGATACGCAGTATTTT; CDR3: CASSYPSTGGSDTQYF
J: TRBJ2-5; size: NA; D: NA; V: TRBV20-1; DNA: TGCAGTGCTCCAAACCCGGGGGTGGGAGAGACCCAGTACTTC; CDR3: CSAPNPGVGETQYF
J: TRBJ2-2; size: NA; D: NA; V: TRBV7-6; DNA: TGTGCCAGCAGACCCTTGAGAGGCACCGGGGAGCTGTTTTTT; CDR3: CASRPLRGTGELFF
J: TRBJ1-4; size: few; D: NA; V: TRBV11-2; DNA: TGTGCCAGCAGCTTATCCGGACAAATGGAAAAACTGTTTTTT; CDR3: CASSLSGQMEKLFF
J: TRBJ2-3; size: few; D: TRBD2; V: TRBV7-4; DNA: TGTGCCAGCACCTCAGGTCGGACTAGCGGAGGGAGCACAGATACGCAGTATTTT; CDR3: CASTSGRTSGGSTDTQYF
J: TRBJ2-7; size: NA; D: TRBD1; V: TRBV28; DNA: TGTGCCAGCAGTATCGGACAGGGAAAAACCTACGAGCAGTACTTC; CDR3: CASSIGQGKTYEQYF
J: TRBJ1-2; size: many; D: TRBD1; V: TRBV7-2; DNA: TGTGCCAGCAGCTTGGGACAGGGGTTTGACTATGGCTACACCTTC; CDR3: CASSLGQGFDYGYTF
J: TRBJ2-3; size: NA; D: TRBD2; V: TRBV7-9; DNA: TGTGCCAGCAGTCGTGTGACTAGCGGGAGTGGAGATACGCAGTATTTT; CDR3: CASSRVTSGSGDTQYF
J: TRBJ1-2; size: many; D: TRBD1; V: TRBV7-8; DNA: TGTGCCAGCAGCTCCGGGACAGGTTCTTGGTACGGCTACACCTTC; CDR3: CASSSGTGSWYGYTF
J: TRBJ2-7; size: NA; D: NA; V: TRBV4-2; DNA: TGTGCCAGCAGCCAAGCGCCCTTCGAAGGCTACGAGCAGTACTTC; CDR3: CASSQAPFEGYEQYF
J: TRBJ1-5; size: few; D: NA; V: TRBV6-4; DNA: TGTGCCAGCAGTGTAAAGGCCCCTCAATATCAGCCCCAGCATTTT; CDR3: CASSVKAPQYQPQHF
J: TRBJ2-2; size: NA; D: TRBD2; V: TRBV2; DNA: TGTGCCAGCAGTGAGGGTTCCGCCGGCGGGAGCGGGGAGCTGTTTTTT; CDR3: CASSEGSAGGSGELFF
J: TRBJ1-1; size: few; D: TRBD1; V: TRBV5-4; DNA: TGTGCCAGCAGCCCGCAAAGTGACAGGGACACTGAAGCTTTCTTT; CDR3: CASSPQSDRDTEAFF
J: TRBJ1-2; size: NA; D: TRBD1; V: TRBV4-1; DNA: TGCGCCAGCAGCCCCCCCCCCGGGACAGCGGGCCGCTATGGCTACACCTTC; CDR3: CASSPPPGTAGRYGYTF
J: TRBJ1-1; size: NA; D: NA; V: TRBV6-6; DNA: TGTGCCAGCAGCGAATCAAGCAGGGTAGAAGCTTTCTTT; CDR3: CASSESSRVEAFF
J: TRBJ1-1; size: NA; D: NA; V: TRBV7-2; DNA: TGTGCCAGCAGCTTGGCCCGCGGCGTGGAAGCTTTCTTT; CDR3: CASSLARGVEAFF
J: TRBJ2-5; size: many; D: TRBD2; V: TRBV7-8; DNA: TGTGCCAGCAGCCAGCCGCGGACAAGCGGGGCGCCTCGGGAGACCCAGTACTTC; CDR3: CASSQPRTSGAPRETQYF
J: TRBJ2-1; size: NA; D: NA; V: TRBV30; DNA: TGTGCCTGGAGGCCCTCAAACTCCTACAATGAGCAGTTCTTC; CDR3: CAWRPSNSYNEQFF
J: TRBJ2-7; size: NA; D: NA; V: TRBV12-3/TRBV12-4; DNA: TGTGCCAGCGGTAAAGGGGGCTACGAGCAGTACTTC; CDR3: CASGKGGYEQYF
J: TRBJ2-7; size: NA; D: TRBD1; V: TRBV12-3/TRBV12-4; DNA: TGTGCCAGCAGCCTTGCATCGCTCCTCGGGACAGGAGGATCCTACGAGCAGTACTTC; CDR3: CASSLASLLGTGGSYEQYF
J: TRBJ1-1; size: NA; D: TRBD1; V: TRBV19; DNA: TGTGCCAGTAGTATCTTCCGGGACAGCGGTGAAGCTTTCTTT; CDR3: CASSIFRDSGEAFF
J: TRBJ2-2; size: few; D: TRBD1; V: TRBV11-3; DNA: TGTGCCAGCAGCTGGGGGACAGAGAACACCGGGGAGCTGTTTTTT; CDR3: CASSWGTENTGELFF
J: TRBJ2-1; size: many; D: NA; V: TRBV7-2; DNA: TGTGCCAGCAGCCCAGGGAGTTTTTTCTACAATGAGCAGTTCTTC; CDR3: CASSPGSFFYNEQFF
J: TRBJ1-2; size: NA; D: TRBD1; V: TRBV28; DNA: TGTGCCAGCCGGGGACAGGGGGGAGGCTACACCTTC; CDR3: CASRGQGGGYTF
J: TRBJ2-2; size: few; D: TRBD1; V: TRBV19; DNA: TGTGCCAGTACCGCAGGGGGTTTGGAGCTGTTTTTT; CDR3: CASTAGGLELFF
J: TRBJ2-1; size: NA; D: NA; V: TRBV12-3/TRBV12-4; DNA: TGTGCCACCCACCGGGGGACCTTGGAGTTCTTC; CDR3: CATHRGTLEFF
J: TRBJ1-4; size: NA; D: NA; V: TRBV27; DNA: TGTGCCAGCAGTTTCCGGGACATTCTTCGTGAAAAACTGTTTTTT; CDR3: CASSFRDILREKLFF
J: TRBJ2-1; size: NA; D: TRBD2; V: TRBV2; DNA: TGTGCCAGCAGTAAACGATTCCCCTTCTTAGCGGGAGTCAACAATGAGCAGTTCTTC; CDR3: CASSKRFPFLAGVNNEQFF
J: TRBJ1-1; size: few; D: NA; V: TRBV11-2; DNA: TGTGCCAGCAGCTTAGATAGGTGGAACACTGAAGCTTTCTTT; CDR3: CASSLDRWNTEAFF
J: TRBJ2-1; size: many; D: TRBD2; V: TRBV7-2; DNA: TGTGCCAGCAGCCTCACTAGCGGGGCGAATGAGCAGTTCTTC; CDR3: CASSLTSGANEQFF
J: TRBJ2-5; size: NA; D: NA; V: TRBV11-3; DNA: TGTGCCAGCAGCTGGGGAGTTGGAGAGACCCAGTACTTC; CDR3: CASSWGVGETQYF
J: TRBJ2-3; size: many; D: NA; V: TRBV12-3/TRBV12-4; DNA: TGTGCCAGCAGGCGGGAATCAGATACGCAGTATTTT; CDR3: CASRRESDTQYF